Listed here are 9 T cell receptor beta chains from one sample, sequenced in a study of T cell responses to AZD1222 COVID-19 vaccine listed by TCRdb under 2021. In light of the paper, this sample's time point label describes: baseline before first vaccination. The library was built by means of the immunoSEQ multiplex PCR assay. This is the immuneACCESS table as TCRdb keeps it, with only in-frame sequences that have V and J called. A part of the clones is gone; compared with another copy, unresolved V genes explain less than half, and the rest is unexplained. The sample includes approximately 130,000 clones, with 92% observed a single time. The leading ten clones occupy 0.8% to 1.1% of the sample. The source was peripheral blood, collected on day 0 of AZD1222 vaccination. These receptors were obtained from an adult in good health.

The chain uses TRBV27 and TRBJ1-1, with D perhaps matching TRBD1 (5 bases). The CDR3 length is 14 residues. Trimming removed 5 bases at V and 5 bases at J, with 15 bases between. The V gene's germline CDR1 is MNHEY and CDR2 SMNVEV (reference sequence). CDR3 nucleotides: TGTGCCAGCAGTCGCTCGGGGACTCAAACTGAAGCTTTCTTT. Its protein product is CASSRSGTQTEAFF.

This chain joins TRBV9 and TRBJ2-1, with 7 positions matching TRBD2. The V and J ends lost 0 bases and 9 bases, in that order; junction bases with no gene match: 6. There are 14 residues in the CDR3. Germline lookup yields CDR1 SGDLS and CDR2 YYNGEE. CDR3 in DNA: TGTGCCAGCAGCGTAGAGCCTAGCGGCCTTGAGCAGTTCTTC. It codes for CASSVEPSGLEQFF.

The chain recombines TRBV11-2 with TRBJ2-1; 10 nucleotides match TRBD2. J gave up 0 bases and V 3 bases, and 2 bases lay outside the gene matches. Germline V lookup: CDR1 SGHAT, CDR2 FQNNGV. The CDR3 consists of 16 residues. CDR3 nucleotide sequence: TGTGCCAGCAGCTTCCTAGCGGGAGCCTCCTACAATGAGCAGTTCTTC. Encoded protein: CASSFLAGASYNEQFF.

This clone was observed once. The chain carries TRBV5-1 and TRBJ2-5; TRBD1 aligns across 8 bases. This CDR3 is 13 amino acids long. The V segment lost 6 bases and the J segment 4 bases; nucleotides outside the gene matches: 5. Germline loops: CDR1 SGHRS, CDR2 YFSETQ. CDR3 sequence: CASTEDRGETQYF. The CDR3 DNA sequence: TGCGCCAGCACCGAAGACAGGGGAGAGACCCAGTACTTC.

The chain is built from TRBV2 and TRBJ2-7; D call uncertain. Germline CDR1 reads SNHLY; CDR2 reads FYNNEI. The CDR3 is 13 amino acids. The ends were cut back, 8 bases at V and 0 bases at J, with 11 bases in the middle. The CDR3, as DNA: TGTGCCAGCCATACGGGCTCCTCCTACGAGCAGTACTTC. As protein: CASHTGSSYEQYF.

J is TRBJ2-1 and V is TRBV5-4; 11 bases agree with TRBD1. This CDR3 is 17 amino acids long. J was trimmed by 7 bases and V by 0 bases; bases with no gene match: 9. Germline loops: CDR1 SGHNT, CDR2 YYREEE (reference sequence). CDR3 amino acids: CASSLGPGQGGWNEQFF. DNA for the CDR3: TGTGCCAGCAGCTTGGGGCCGGGACAGGGGGGGTGGAATGAGCAGTTCTTC.

This clone was recorded once. This chain uses TRBV3-1 (or the pseudogene TRBV3-2) with TRBJ2-2; tentatively, D is TRBD2 (5 bases). This CDR3 is built from 15 residues. The V gene lost 4 bases and the J gene lost 1 base, with 10 bases spanning the gap. Germline CDR1 reads LGHDT; CDR2 reads YNNKEL (reference sequence). This CDR3 is CASSPRGRNTGELFF. CDR3 sequence (DNA): TGTGCCAGCAGCCCTCGGGGAAGGAACACCGGGGAGCTGTTTTTT.

The rearrangement links TRBV4-1 to TRBJ1-1; possibly TRBD1 for D (5 bases). This CDR3 contains 15 residues. Trimming cost V 0 bases and J 5 bases, with 13 bases left between them. The germline V gene encodes CDR1 MGHRA and CDR2 YSYEKL. This CDR3 reads CASSQDWQGRTEAFF. The CDR3 coding sequence is TGCGCCAGCAGCCAAGATTGGCAGGGAAGGACTGAAGCTTTCTTT.

This chain uses TRBV5-1 with TRBJ2-1, with D possibly TRBD2 on 6 matching bases. Trimming pared 7 bases from V and 4 bases from J, leaving 15 bases between. The length of the CDR3 is 14 residues. Germline V gene sequence: CDR1 SGHRS, CDR2 YFSETQ. The CDR3 sequence: CASSGGPVYNEQFF. The DNA of the CDR3 is TGCGCCAGCTCCGGAGGGCCAGTTTACAATGAGCAGTTCTTC.